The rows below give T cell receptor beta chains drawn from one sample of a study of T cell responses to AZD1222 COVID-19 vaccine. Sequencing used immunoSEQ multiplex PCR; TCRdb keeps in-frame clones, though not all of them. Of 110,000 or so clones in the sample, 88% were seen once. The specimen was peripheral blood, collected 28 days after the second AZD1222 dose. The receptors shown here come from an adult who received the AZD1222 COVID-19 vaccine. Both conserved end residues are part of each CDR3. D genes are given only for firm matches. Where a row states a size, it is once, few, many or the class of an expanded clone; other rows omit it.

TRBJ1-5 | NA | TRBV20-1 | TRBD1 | TGCAGTGCCCCCCTACGGGACAGCAAGCATTTT | CSAPLRDSKHF
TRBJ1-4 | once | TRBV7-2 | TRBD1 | TGTGCCAGCAGCATCAGAGGGGGCAGGGCAACTAATGAAAAACTGTTTTTT | CASSIRGGRATNEKLFF
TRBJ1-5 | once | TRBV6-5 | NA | TGTGCCAGCAGCACCCGGGGGCCTCAGCCCCAGCATTTT | CASSTRGPQPQHF
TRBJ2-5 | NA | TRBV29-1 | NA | TGCAGCGTTCGACTGGTTATCTTGGAGACCCAGTACTTC | CSVRLVILETQYF
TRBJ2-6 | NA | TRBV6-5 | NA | TGTGCCAGCAGTTACTTGTCCGGGGCCAACGTCCTGACTTTC | CASSYLSGANVLTF
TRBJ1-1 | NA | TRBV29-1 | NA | TGCAGCGCCCCTGACGGGAACACTGAAGCTTTCTTT | CSAPDGNTEAFF
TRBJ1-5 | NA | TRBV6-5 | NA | TGTGCCAGCAGTTTAACTCAGGGGTTCAATCAGCCCCAGCATTTT | CASSLTQGFNQPQHF
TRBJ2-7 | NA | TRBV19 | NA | TGTGCCAGTAGTGGACGACAGGAGTCCTACGAGCAGTACTTC | CASSGRQESYEQYF
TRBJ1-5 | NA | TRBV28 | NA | TGTGCCAGCAGTACCGGGCTGGGGGATTATAGCAATCAGCCCCAGCATTTT | CASSTGLGDYSNQPQHF
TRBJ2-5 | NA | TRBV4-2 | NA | TGTGCCAGCAGCCAAGATTCGGGGGCTGGGCTAACGGAGACCCAGTACTTC | CASSQDSGAGLTETQYF
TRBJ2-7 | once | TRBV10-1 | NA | TGCGCCAGCAGTGATGGGGATAACTACGAGCAGTACTTC | CASSDGDNYEQYF
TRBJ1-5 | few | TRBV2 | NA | TGTGCCAGCAGGGCCACGAATACCAATCAGCCCCAGCATTTT | CASRATNTNQPQHF
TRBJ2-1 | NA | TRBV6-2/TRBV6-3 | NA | TGTGCCAGCAGTTACCCCATCTCCGGGACTTACTACAATGAGCAGTTCTTC | CASSYPISGTYYNEQFF
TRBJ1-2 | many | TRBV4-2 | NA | TGTGCCAGCAGCCAAGATCTAAGGACAGTCTATGGCTACACCTTC | CASSQDLRTVYGYTF
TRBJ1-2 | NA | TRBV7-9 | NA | TGTGCCAGCAGCTCGCGGCAGACTAACTATGGCTACACCTTC | CASSSRQTNYGYTF
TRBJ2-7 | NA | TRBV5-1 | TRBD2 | TGCGCCAGCAGCTCAAGCGGGGGGAACTACGAGCAGTACTTC | CASSSSGGNYEQYF
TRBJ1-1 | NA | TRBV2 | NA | TGTGCCAGCAGTAGGAGGGCAAGGTACACTGAAGCTTTCTTT | CASSRRARYTEAFF
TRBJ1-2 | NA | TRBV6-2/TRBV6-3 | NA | TGTGCCAGCAGTTACTCGTGGATTTCTGGCTACACCTTC | CASSYSWISGYTF
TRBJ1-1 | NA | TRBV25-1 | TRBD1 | TGTGCCAGCAGTGAATACATTTCCACAGGGACAGGAGCTTTCTTT | CASSEYISTGTGAFF
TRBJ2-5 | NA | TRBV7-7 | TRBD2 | TGTGCCAGCAGCCCCTCGGGGGGGGTTGAGACCCAGTACTTC | CASSPSGGVETQYF
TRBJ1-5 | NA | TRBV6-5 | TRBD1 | TGTGCCAGCAGTGACTCAGGGGGTAGCAATCAGCCCCAGCATTTT | CASSDSGGSNQPQHF
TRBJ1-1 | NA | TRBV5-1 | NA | TGCGCCAGCAGCTTGGCGGCATCGAACACTGAAGCTTTCTTT | CASSLAASNTEAFF
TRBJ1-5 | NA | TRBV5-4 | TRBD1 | TGTGCCAGCAGCTTAGGGGGCTCAGGTAATCAGCCCCAGCATTTT | CASSLGGSGNQPQHF
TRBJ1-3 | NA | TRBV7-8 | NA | TGTGCCAGCAGTTTCCCTGGAAACACCATATATTTT | CASSFPGNTIYF
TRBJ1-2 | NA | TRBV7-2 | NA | TGTGCCAGCAGCCACGGCTTGGACGTCTATGGCTACACCTTC | CASSHGLDVYGYTF
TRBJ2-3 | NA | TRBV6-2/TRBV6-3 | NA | TGTGCCAGCAGTTACGGGGACGCCGGCACAGATACGCAGTATTTT | CASSYGDAGTDTQYF
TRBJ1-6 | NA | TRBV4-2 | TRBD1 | TGTGCCAGCAGCCAAGATGGGACAGGGAAATCACCCCTCCACTTT | CASSQDGTGKSPLHF
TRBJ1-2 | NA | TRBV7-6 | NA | TGTGCCAGCAGCTTAGGAGTCGGGGGCGGCGGTGGCTACACCTTC | CASSLGVGGGGGYTF
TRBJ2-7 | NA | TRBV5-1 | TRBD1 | TGCGCCAGCAGCTCGACAGGGAATTCGGTCGAGCAGTACTTC | CASSSTGNSVEQYF
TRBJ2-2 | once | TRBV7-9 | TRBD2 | TGTGCCAGCAGCTCGGCTCGGGGGGACCATACCGGGGAGCTGTTTTTT | CASSSARGDHTGELFF